The 3 T cell receptor beta chains listed next were all sequenced from one sample in a study of human T cells and chemical hapten exposure. Time point described: pre-sensitization, week 0. Indicated treatment: therapeutic diphenylcyclopropenone sensitization with weekly scalp DPC. Each CDR3 protein is one row after TCRdb ran MiXCR on the RACE reads. This sample has more than 250,000 distinct CDR3 sequences; about 7.7% occur once, and the top ten carry 0.9% to 1.5%. Sample: whole blood, taken in connection with sensitization to the hapten diphenylcyclopropenone (DPC). These receptors were taken from a man younger than 35 with alopecia areata. Some clones in this sample may be carry-over from other donors' samples.

This clonotype was seen more than once but under ten times. The rearrangement uses TRBV7-9 and TRBJ2-1; D could derive from TRBD1 or TRBD2 (5 bases each). The CDR3 loop spans 14 amino acids. V was shortened by 6 bases and J by 5 bases, with 14 bases between the two germline ends. Germline assignment: CDR1 SEHNR and CDR2 FQNEAQ (reference sequence). CDR3 amino acids: CASRSGTENNEQFF. CDR3 nucleotide sequence: TGTGCCAGCAGGTCCGGGACGGAAAACAATGAGCAGTTCTTC.

The chain uses TRBV29-1 and TRBJ2-7; tentatively, D is TRBD1 or TRBD2 (5 bases each). This CDR3 spans 14 amino acids. The germline CDR1 and CDR2 sequences are SQVTM and ANQGSEA. V was cut by 7 bases and J by 0 bases, with 16 bases left in between. The CDR3 region has the DNA TGCAGCGCCTGGGGACGGTCGAGCTCCTACGAGCAGTACTTC. Protein product: CSAWGRSSSYEQYF.

The chain combines TRBV23-1 with TRBJ1-2; 7 nucleotides align to TRBD1. TRBV23-1 is noted as an ORF with a role that remains uncertain. Trimming cost V 3 bases and J 8 bases; bases outside gene matches: 15. This CDR3 contains 16 residues. Here the CDR3 reads CASSQWDSQESRGYTF. The CDR3 coding sequence is TGCGCCAGCAGTCAGTGGGACAGCCAGGAATCGCGCGGCTACACCTTC.